This T cell receptor (beta chain) was found in a study of blood T cell repertoires in COVID-19. V gave up 5 bases and J gave up 1 base, with 14 bases separating them. Germline V gives CDR1 MNHEY, CDR2 SVGAGI. This CDR3 comprises 15 residues. Clones were read by immunoSEQ multiplex PCR, and TCRdb kept only the in-frame ones, dropping some. The sample yields approximately 150,000 clones, about 87% seen once. Input material: peripheral blood. The chain uses TRBV6-5 and TRBJ2-5, with D tentatively TRBD1 (6 bases). The TCR was taken from a woman aged 45-60 years with active or convalescent COVID-19. The DNA of the CDR3 is TGTGCCAGCAGTCGCCCAGGGGAAAGCCAAGAGACCCAGTACTTC. Its translation is CASSRPGESQETQYF.